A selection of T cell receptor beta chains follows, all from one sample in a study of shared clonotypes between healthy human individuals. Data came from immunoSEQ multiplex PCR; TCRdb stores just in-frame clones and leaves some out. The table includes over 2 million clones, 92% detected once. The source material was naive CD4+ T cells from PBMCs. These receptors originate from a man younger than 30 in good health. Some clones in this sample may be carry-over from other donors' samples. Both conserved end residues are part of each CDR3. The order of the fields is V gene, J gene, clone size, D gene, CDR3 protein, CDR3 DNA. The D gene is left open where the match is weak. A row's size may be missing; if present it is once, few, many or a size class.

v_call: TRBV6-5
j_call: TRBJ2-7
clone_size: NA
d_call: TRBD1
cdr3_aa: CASSRTGELHEQYF
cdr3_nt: TGTGCCAGCAGCCGGACAGGGGAGCTCCACGAGCAGTACTTC

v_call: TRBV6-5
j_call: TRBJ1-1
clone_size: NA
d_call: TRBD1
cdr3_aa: CASRAGGMNTEAFF
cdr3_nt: TGTGCCAGCCGCGCAGGGGGAATGAACACTGAAGCTTTCTTT

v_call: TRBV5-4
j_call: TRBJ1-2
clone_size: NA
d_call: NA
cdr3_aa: CASSLAGNYGYTF
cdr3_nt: TGTGCCAGCAGCTTGGCCGGAAACTATGGCTACACCTTC

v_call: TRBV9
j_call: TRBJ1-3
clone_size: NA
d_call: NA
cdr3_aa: CASSVGRSNTIYF
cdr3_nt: TGTGCCAGCAGCGTAGGCAGGTCGAACACCATATATTTT

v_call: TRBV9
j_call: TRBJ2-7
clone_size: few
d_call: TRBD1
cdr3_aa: CASSNGTGTSYEQYF
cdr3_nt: TGTGCCAGCAGCAACGGGACAGGGACCTCCTACGAGCAGTACTTC

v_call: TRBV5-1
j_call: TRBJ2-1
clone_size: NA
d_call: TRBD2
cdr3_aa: CASSPTGTSLNEQFF
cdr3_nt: TGCGCCAGCAGCCCTACCGGGACTAGCCTCAATGAGCAGTTCTTC

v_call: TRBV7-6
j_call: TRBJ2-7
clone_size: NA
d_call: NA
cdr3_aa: CASSLGQGGYEQYF
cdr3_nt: TGTGCCAGCAGCTTAGGGCAGGGGGGCTACGAGCAGTACTTC

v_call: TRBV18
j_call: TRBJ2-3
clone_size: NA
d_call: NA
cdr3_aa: CASSPPGRTTQYF
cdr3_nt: TGTGCCAGCTCACCACCGGGCCGAACTACGCAGTATTTT

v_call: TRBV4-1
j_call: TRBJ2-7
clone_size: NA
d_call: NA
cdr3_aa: CASSQAPGQGAFASGGEQYF
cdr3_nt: TGCGCCAGCAGCCAAGCCCCTGGACAGGGGGCGTTCGCTAGCGGGGGGGAGCAGTACTTC

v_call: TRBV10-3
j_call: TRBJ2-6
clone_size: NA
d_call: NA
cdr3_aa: CAISGRVPTGANVLTF
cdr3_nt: TGTGCCATCAGTGGACGGGTCCCAACTGGGGCCAACGTCCTGACTTTC

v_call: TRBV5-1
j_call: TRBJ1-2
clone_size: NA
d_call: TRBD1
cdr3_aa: CASSLEGTGGAGYGYTF
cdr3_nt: TGCGCCAGCAGCTTGGAAGGGACAGGGGGCGCCGGCTATGGCTACACCTTC

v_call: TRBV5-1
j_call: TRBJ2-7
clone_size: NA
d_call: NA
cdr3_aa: CASSLGAQYEQYF
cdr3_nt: TGCGCCAGCAGCTTGGGGGCACAATACGAGCAGTACTTC

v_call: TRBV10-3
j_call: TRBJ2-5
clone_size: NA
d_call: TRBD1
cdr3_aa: CAISEGTGLETQYF
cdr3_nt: TGTGCCATCAGTGAGGGGACAGGGTTGGAGACCCAGTACTTC

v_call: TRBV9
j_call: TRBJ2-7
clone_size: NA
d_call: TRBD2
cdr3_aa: CASSVTSGRIGEQYF
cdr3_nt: TGTGCCAGCAGCGTGACTAGCGGGAGGATAGGGGAGCAGTACTTC

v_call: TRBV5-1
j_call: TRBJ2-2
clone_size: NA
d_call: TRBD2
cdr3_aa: CASSLTSGSPGELFF
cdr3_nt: TGCGCCAGCAGCCTAACTAGCGGGAGCCCCGGGGAGCTGTTTTTT

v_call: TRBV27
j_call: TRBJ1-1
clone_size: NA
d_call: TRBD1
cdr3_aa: CASRPTGIPEAFF
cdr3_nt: TGTGCCAGCAGACCGACAGGGATCCCTGAAGCTTTCTTT

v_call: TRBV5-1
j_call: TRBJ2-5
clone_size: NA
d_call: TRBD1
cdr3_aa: CASSLSTGALETQYF
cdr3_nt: TGCGCCAGCAGCTTATCGACAGGGGCACTAGAGACCCAGTACTTC

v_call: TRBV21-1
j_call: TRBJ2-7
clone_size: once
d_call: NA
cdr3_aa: CASSKGTASYEQYF
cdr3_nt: TGTGCCAGCAGCAAAGGGACAGCATCCTACGAGCAGTACTTC

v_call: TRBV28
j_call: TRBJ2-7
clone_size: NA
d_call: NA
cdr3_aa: CASSSRGAYEQYF
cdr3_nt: TGTGCCAGCAGCTCACGGGGGGCTTACGAGCAGTACTTC

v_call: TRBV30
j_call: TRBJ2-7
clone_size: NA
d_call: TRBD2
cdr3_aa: CAWKGLAAYEQYF
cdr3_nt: TGTGCCTGGAAGGGACTAGCGGCTTACGAGCAGTACTTC

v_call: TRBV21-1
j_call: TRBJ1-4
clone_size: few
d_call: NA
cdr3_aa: CASSKEYGQEKLFF
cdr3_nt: TGTGCCAGCAGCAAAGAGTACGGGCAGGAAAAACTGTTTTTT

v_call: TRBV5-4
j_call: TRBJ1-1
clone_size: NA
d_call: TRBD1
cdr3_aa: CASSDRTGGHTEAFF
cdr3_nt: TGTGCCAGCAGCGACCGGACAGGGGGCCACACTGAAGCTTTCTTT

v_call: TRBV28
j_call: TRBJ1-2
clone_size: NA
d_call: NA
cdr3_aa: CASSSNSGPHGYTF
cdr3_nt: TGTGCCAGCAGTTCAAACTCGGGACCCCATGGCTACACCTTC

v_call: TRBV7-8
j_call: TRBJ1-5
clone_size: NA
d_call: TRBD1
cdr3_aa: CASSLQLAGGLQPQHF
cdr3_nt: TGTGCCAGCAGCTTACAATTGGCAGGGGGCCTCCAGCCCCAGCATTTT

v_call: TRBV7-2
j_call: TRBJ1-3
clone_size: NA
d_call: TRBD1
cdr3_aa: CASSSEDRDNSGNTIYF
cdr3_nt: TGTGCCAGCAGCTCCGAGGACAGGGATAACTCTGGAAACACCATATATTTT

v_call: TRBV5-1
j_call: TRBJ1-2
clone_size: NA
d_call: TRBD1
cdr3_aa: CASSRDRGSGYTF
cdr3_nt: TGCGCCAGCAGCCGCGACAGGGGGTCTGGCTACACCTTC

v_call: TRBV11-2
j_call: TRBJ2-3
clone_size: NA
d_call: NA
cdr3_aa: CASSGSGSTDTQYF
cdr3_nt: TGTGCCAGCAGCGGAAGCGGAAGCACAGATACGCAGTATTTT

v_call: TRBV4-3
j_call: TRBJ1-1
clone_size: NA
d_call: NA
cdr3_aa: CASSQGQFTEAFF
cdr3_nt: TGCGCCAGCAGCCAAGGTCAATTCACTGAAGCTTTCTTT

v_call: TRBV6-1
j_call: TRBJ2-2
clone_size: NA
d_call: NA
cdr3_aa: CASSDQGRAVGELFF
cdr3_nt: TGTGCCAGCAGTGATCAAGGCAGGGCGGTCGGGGAGCTGTTTTTT

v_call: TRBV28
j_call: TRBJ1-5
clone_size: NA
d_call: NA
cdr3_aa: CASVSSNQPQHF
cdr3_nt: TGTGCCAGCGTAAGTAGCAATCAGCCCCAGCATTTT

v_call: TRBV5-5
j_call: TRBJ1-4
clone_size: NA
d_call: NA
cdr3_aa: CASSLGGIGEKLFF
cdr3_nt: TGTGCCAGCAGCTTGGGGGGTATTGGGGAAAAACTGTTTTTT

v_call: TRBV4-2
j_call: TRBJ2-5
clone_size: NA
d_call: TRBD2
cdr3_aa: CASSQRLAGVQETQYF
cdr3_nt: TGTGCCAGCAGCCAACGACTAGCGGGAGTTCAAGAGACCCAGTACTTC

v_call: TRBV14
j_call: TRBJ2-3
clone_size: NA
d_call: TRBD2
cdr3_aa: CASSQQRGLGTDTQYF
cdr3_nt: TGTGCCAGCAGCCAGCAGCGGGGGTTGGGGACAGATACGCAGTATTTT

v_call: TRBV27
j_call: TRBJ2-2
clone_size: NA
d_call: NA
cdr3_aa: CASSLLQGTGELFF
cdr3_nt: TGTGCCAGCAGTCTATTACAGGGAACCGGGGAGCTGTTTTTT

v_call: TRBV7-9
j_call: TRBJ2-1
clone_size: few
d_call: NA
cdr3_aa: CASSATGFEQFF
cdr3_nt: TGTGCCAGCAGCGCTACAGGGTTTGAGCAGTTCTTC

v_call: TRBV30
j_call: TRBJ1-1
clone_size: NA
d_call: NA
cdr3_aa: CAWRRVRVNTEAFF
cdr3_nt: TGTGCCTGGAGAAGGGTCAGGGTGAACACTGAAGCTTTCTTT

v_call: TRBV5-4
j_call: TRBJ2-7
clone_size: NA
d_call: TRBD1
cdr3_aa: CASSSLRDRGVEQYF
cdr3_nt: TGTGCCAGCAGCTCTCTCCGGGACAGGGGAGTCGAGCAGTACTTC

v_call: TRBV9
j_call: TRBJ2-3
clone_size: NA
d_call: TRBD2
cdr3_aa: CASSISGDRTDTQYF
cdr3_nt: TGTGCCAGCAGCATTAGCGGGGACCGCACAGATACGCAGTATTTT

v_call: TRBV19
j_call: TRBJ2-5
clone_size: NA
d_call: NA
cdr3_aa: CASSISDLAGVETQYF
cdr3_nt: TGTGCCAGTAGTATCTCGGATCTGGCAGGGGTGGAGACCCAGTACTTC

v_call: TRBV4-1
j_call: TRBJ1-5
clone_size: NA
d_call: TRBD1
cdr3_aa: CASSQVQGSGNQPQHF
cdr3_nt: TGCGCCAGCAGCCAAGTACAGGGGAGTGGCAATCAGCCCCAGCATTTT

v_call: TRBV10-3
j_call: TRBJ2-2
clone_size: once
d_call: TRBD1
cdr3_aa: CASQGARRNTGELFF
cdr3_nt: TGTGCCTCCCAGGGGGCGCGGAGGAACACCGGGGAGCTGTTTTTT

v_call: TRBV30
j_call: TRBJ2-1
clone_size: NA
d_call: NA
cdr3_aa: CAWEQYNEQFF
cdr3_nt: TGTGCCTGGGAGCAGTACAATGAGCAGTTCTTC

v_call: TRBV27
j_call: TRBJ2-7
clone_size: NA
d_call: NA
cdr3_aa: CASSLSTSYTYEQYF
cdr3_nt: TGTGCCAGCAGTTTATCCACGTCTTATACCTACGAGCAGTACTTC

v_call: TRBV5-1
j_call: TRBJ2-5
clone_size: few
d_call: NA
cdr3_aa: CASSFRGRQETQYF
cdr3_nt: TGCGCCAGCAGCTTCCGCGGGCGACAAGAGACCCAGTACTTC

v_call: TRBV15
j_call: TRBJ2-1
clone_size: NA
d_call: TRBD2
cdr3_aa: CATSTRFAGTSEVDEQFF
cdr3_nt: TGTGCCACCAGCACAAGATTCGCCGGGACTAGCGAGGTCGATGAGCAGTTCTTC

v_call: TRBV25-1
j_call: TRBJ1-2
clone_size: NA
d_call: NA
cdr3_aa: CASSQGRHRGYTF
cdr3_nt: TGTGCCAGCAGTCAGGGCCGACACCGCGGCTACACCTTC

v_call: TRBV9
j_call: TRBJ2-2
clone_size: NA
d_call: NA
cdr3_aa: CASSPRTGNTGELFF
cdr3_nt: TGTGCCAGCAGCCCACGGACTGGGAACACCGGGGAGCTGTTTTTT

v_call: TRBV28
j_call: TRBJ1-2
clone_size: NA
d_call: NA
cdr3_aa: CASSLSRGYGYTF
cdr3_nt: TGTGCCAGCAGTTTATCAAGGGGCTATGGCTACACCTTC

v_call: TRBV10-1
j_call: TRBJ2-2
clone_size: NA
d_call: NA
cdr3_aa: CASSEWPGELFF
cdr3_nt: TGCGCCAGCAGTGAATGGCCCGGGGAGCTGTTTTTT

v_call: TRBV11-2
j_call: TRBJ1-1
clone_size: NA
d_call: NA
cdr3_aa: CASNPWGRGAFF
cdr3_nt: TGTGCCAGCAACCCCTGGGGGCGGGGAGCTTTCTTT

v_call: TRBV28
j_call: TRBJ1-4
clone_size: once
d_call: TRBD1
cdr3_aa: CASSHRSGQNEKLFF
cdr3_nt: TGTGCCAGCAGTCACCGATCGGGACAGAATGAAAAACTGTTTTTT

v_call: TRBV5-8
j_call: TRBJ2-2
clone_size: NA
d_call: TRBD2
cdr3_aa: CASRTRGSTGELFF
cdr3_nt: TGTGCCAGCCGGACTCGCGGGAGTACCGGGGAGCTGTTTTTT

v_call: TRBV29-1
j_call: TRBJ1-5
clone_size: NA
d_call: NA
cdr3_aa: CSVPTTSNQPQHF
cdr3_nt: TGCAGCGTTCCCACAACGAGCAATCAGCCCCAGCATTTT